This TCR beta chain was recorded in a study of blood T cell repertoires in COVID-19 (dated by TCRdb to 2020 to 2022). General notes on the study: Samples from collaborators originated in the United States, Italy and Spain and spanned both the acute and convalescent phases of COVID-19. The prospective study material was composed of cDNA or gDNA derived from T cells, B-cell-depleted T cells, or PBMCs. The dataset comprised deeply sampled blood TCRbeta repertoires from subjects exposed to, actively infected with, or recovered from COVID-19. A freely available public database, intended as a resource for researchers studying the immune response to SARS-CoV-2, is where the repertoires were released. The samples were drawn from the first 160 participants of the ongoing ImmuneRACE study and from 1,200 or so subjects provided by 6 global collaborators. Sample metadata almost always included a de-identified subject ID, COVID-19 status, age in years and sex. Where HLA class I and class II types were available, the types were taken from metadata supplied by the sample provider, not from assay-based typing.

Here is what the overall study found, with its caveats: The quantity of clinical and demographic metadata differed by source and by participant and was supplied without curation.

At least ten counts were recorded for this clone. This clone's antigen is unknown. Within one base of it there is no much larger clone, and no base qualities were kept. The germline V gene (reference sequence) specifies LNHDA as CDR1 and SQIVND as CDR2. From the cysteine through the phenylalanine, the CDR3 covers 14 amino acids. The only DNA kept is the CDR3, 42 bases in frame from the first base. V drops 9 bases and J drops 2 bases, leaving 13 bases in between. TCRbeta CDR3 regions were amplified from genomic DNA using the immunoSEQ Assay, a bias-controlled multiplex PCR. The published analysis was carried out like this. Within the assay, amplification of reference gene primers was used to estimate how many nucleated cells each sample contained. Sequence reads were collapsed and filtered to measure the absolute abundance of every unique TCRbeta CDR3 rearrangement. For each sample, productive Simpson clonality was calculated as the square root of Simpson's diversity index across productive rearrangements. The source is immuneACCESS, and TCRdb retained only in-frame sequences with V and J called. Part of the clones is not carried over; for the studies checked, unresolved V genes explain less than half of this, and the remainder is unexplained. Clonal size and the V and J genes are those of that table, whereas D and trimming came from the DNA. The sample records fewer than 200,000 clones, 75% to 85% of which are singletons. More than 6.5% of the sample is in the top ten clones.

One collaborating source in Seattle enrolled patients during active infection and followed them longitudinally through the course of disease. Collaborating institutions collected whole blood in K2EDTA tubes following their own protocols. For TCRbeta analysis, collaborator samples were shipped as frozen whole blood, as isolated PBMCs, or as DNA extracted from either sample type. The V and J genes are TRBV19 and TRBJ2-2, with no confidently assigned D gene. The sequence came from a woman in her sixties with COVID-19, enrolled during active disease. Material: peripheral blood. CDR3 sequence: CASTRVSNTGELFF. The sequenced DNA is TGTGCCAGCACCCGGGTCTCCAACACCGGGGAGCTGTTTTTT.